These 21 T cell receptor beta chains were all obtained from the same sample, sequenced in a study of shared clonotypes between healthy human individuals. Produced via immunoSEQ multiplex PCR; TCRdb's table is partial and in-frame only. The profile shows 1.4 million to 1.5 million clones, around 97% of them singletons. Material: naive CD4+ T cells sorted from blood. The sample's subset: CD45RA+ positively selected. These receptors all stem from a man aged 25-45 years in good health.

The chain combines TRBV5-1 with TRBJ2-5, with TRBD1 matching 8 bases. There are 16 residues in the CDR3. CDR1 is SGHRS, CDR2 YFSETQ, per germline. V shed 0 bases and J 4 bases; nucleotides not matched to a gene: 8. CDR3 region: CASSLGSGTGRETQYF. CDR3 coding DNA: TGCGCCAGCAGCTTGGGTTCCGGGACAGGACGAGAGACCCAGTACTTC.

V and J are TRBV25-1 and TRBJ1-4, with 8 bases that match TRBD1. Unmatched junction bases numbered 7, after V lost 1 base and J lost 3 bases. Germline CDR1 and CDR2: MGHDK and SYGVNS. CDR3 length: 17 residues. This chain's CDR3 is CASSEWGRGRANEKLFF. The CDR3 nucleotides read TGTGCCAGCAGTGAATGGGGCAGGGGGCGAGCTAATGAAAAACTGTTTTTT.

In this sample, this clone turned up once. Other DNA sequences in the same sample also yield this CDR3. CDR3 nucleotides: TGCAGTGCCCGAAGCCCGGAGACCCAGTACTTC. Translating gives CSARSPETQYF. The rearrangement joins TRBV20-1 to TRBJ2-5; D not resolved. The CDR3 is 11 residues long. The V and J ends lost 6 bases and 5 bases respectively, with 10 bases between them. Germline-derived CDR1 and CDR2 are DFQATT and SNEGSKA (reference sequence).

The CDR3 spells CASSRDRDNYGYTF. CDR3 sequence (DNA): TGTGCCAGCAGCCGGGACCGTGACAACTATGGCTACACCTTC. The gene calls are TRBV5-4 and TRBJ1-2; tentatively, D is TRBD1 (5 bases). The CDR3 runs to 14 residues. CDR1 and CDR2 from the germline V gene are SGHNT and YYREEE (reference sequence). Trimming took 4 bases from V and 2 from J, leaving 12 bases between them. Full variable domain (remainder filled in from reference TRBV5-4 and TRBJ1-2): ETGVTQSPTHLIKTRGQQVTLRCSSQSGHNTVSWYQQALGQGPQFIFQYYREEENGRGNFPPRFSGLQFPNYSSELNVNALELDDSALYLCASSRDRDNYGYTFGSGTRLTVV.

The chain uses TRBV4-2 and TRBJ2-3, with D possibly matching TRBD2 (8 bases). Trimming removed 4 bases from V and 2 bases from J, with 16 bases in between. The CDR3 totals 16 residues. CDR1 and CDR2 from the germline V gene are LGHNA and YNFKEQ. The CDR3 region is CASSPREGAHTDTQYF. CDR3 coding DNA: TGTGCCAGCAGCCCCCGGGAGGGGGCCCACACAGATACGCAGTATTTT.

The rearrangement links TRBV5-4 to TRBJ1-4, with D unclear. Per germline, CDR1 SGHNT and CDR2 YYREEE (reference sequence). This CDR3 is 14 amino acids long. V was cut by 2 bases and J by 7 bases, with 12 bases left in between. CDR3 residues: CASSFPGGGEKLFF. CDR3 in DNA: TGTGCCAGCAGCTTTCCAGGTGGCGGTGAAAAACTGTTTTTT.

The chain is built from TRBV11-2 and TRBJ2-1; perhaps D is TRBD1 or TRBD2 (5 bases each). Germline V gene sequence: CDR1 SGHAT, CDR2 FQNNGV. The CDR3 covers 15 residues. The V and J ends lost 5 bases and 10 bases respectively, with 21 bases between them. The CDR3 DNA is TGTGCCAGCAGCCCGGCCGGGACCTATCAAACAGAGCAGTTCTTC. Its protein is CASSPAGTYQTEQFF.

The chain combines TRBV18 with TRBJ2-2, with D hard to call. Germline CDR1 KGHSH, CDR2 LQKENI. With 1 base removed from V and 0 bases from J, the gap between germline ends came to 12 bases. The CDR3 consists of 17 residues. CDR3 sequence: CASSPLSLNSNTGELFF. In DNA, the CDR3 is TGTGCCAGCTCACCACTATCCCTAAACTCGAACACCGGGGAGCTGTTTTTT.

This rearrangement joins TRBV7-2 to TRBJ2-7, with TRBD2 matching over 7 bases. The ends lost 5 bases at V and 3 bases at J; junction bases unmatched: 4. Germline loops: CDR1 SGHTA, CDR2 FQGNSA. The CDR3 spans 13 residues. The CDR3 DNA reads as TGTGCCAGCAGCCGTGGGGGGGACTACGAGCAGTACTTC. It encodes CASSRGGDYEQYF.

The V call is TRBV28, the J call TRBJ2-3; D gene uncertain. This CDR3 has 16 amino acids. The germline gives CDR1 MDHEN, CDR2 SYDVKM. Trimming removed 6 bases at V and 0 bases at J, with 16 bases between. The DNA of the CDR3 is TGTGCCAGCAGCTGGCCAAGACCCGGGAGCACAGATACGCAGTATTTT. Encoded protein: CASSWPRPGSTDTQYF.

This chain joins TRBV9 and TRBJ2-1, with 7 bases aligning to TRBD2. The germline gives CDR1 SGDLS, CDR2 YYNGEE. V lost 0 bases, J lost 3 bases, and 6 bases stayed unmatched. The CDR3 has 16 residues. The CDR3 loop reads CASSVGRESRYNEQFF. The CDR3 bases are TGTGCCAGCAGCGTAGGGCGGGAGAGTCGCTACAATGAGCAGTTCTTC.

Turning to this clone: Other DNA sequences in the sample encode the same CDR3. V gene TRBV27 combines with J gene TRBJ2-1, with TRBD2 identical over 13 bases. CDR1 is MNHEY and CDR2 is SMNVEV in the germline V gene (reference sequence). J gave up 6 bases and V 3 bases, and 5 bases lay outside the gene matches. This CDR3 is 16 amino acids long. CDR3 loop: CASSLIGTSGTNEQFF. As DNA, the CDR3 is TGTGCCAGCAGTTTGATAGGGACTAGCGGGACCAATGAGCAGTTCTTC.

This clone was observed a single time. This chain links TRBV5-4 with TRBJ2-1; D possibly corresponds to TRBD2 (6 bases). CDR1 is SGHNT, CDR2 YYREEE, per germline (reference sequence). The CDR3 covers 17 residues. Trimming took off 4 bases at V and 5 bases at J, with 22 bases between the two ends. The CDR3 region has the DNA TGTGCCAGCAGCGGGAGGAGGGTAAGGGGTCTGGACAATGAGCAGTTCTTC. Translated: CASSGRRVRGLDNEQFF.

V usage is TRBV10-3 and J usage is TRBJ2-5; possible D gene TRBD1, 6 bases. Trimming stripped 6 bases from V and 4 bases from J, with 12 bases between. This CDR3 spans 13 amino acids. Germline V CDR1 and CDR2: ENHRY, SYGVKD. The CDR3, as DNA: TGTGCCATCAGGGACAGCAGATCAGAGACCCAGTACTTC. It translates to CAIRDSRSETQYF.

This sequence joins TRBV4-3 and TRBJ2-1, with 11 bases that match TRBD2. V lost 1 base, J lost 6 bases, and 5 bases stayed unmatched. The CDR3 contains 16 residues. Germline lookup yields CDR1 LGHNA and CDR2 YSLEER. The CDR3 reads CASSQGLAGNPNEQFF. The CDR3 nucleotides are TGCGCCAGCAGCCAAGGACTAGCGGGAAATCCCAATGAGCAGTTCTTC.

V usage is TRBV10-1 and J usage is TRBJ2-7; possibly TRBD2 for D (5 bases). The CDR3 extends over 13 amino acids. V was pared by 3 bases and J by 1 base, with 7 bases between. Germline CDR1 WNHNN, CDR2 SYGVQD (reference sequence). CDR3 coding DNA: TGCGCCAGCAGTGAAGGGAGATCCTACGAGCAGTACTTC. This translates into CASSEGRSYEQYF.

The chain links TRBV9 to TRBJ2-1; D might be TRBD2 (5 bases). Per germline, CDR1 SGDLS and CDR2 YYNGEE. V was pared by 4 bases and J by 7 bases, with 15 bases between. The CDR3 is 14 amino acids. The CDR3 DNA reads TGTGCCAGCAGCCCGAGTCTAGCCCAGAATGAGCAGTTCTTC. Its protein product is CASSPSLAQNEQFF.

The rearrangement links TRBV5-4 to TRBJ2-2, with TRBD1 matching over 9 bases. CDR3 length: 14 amino acids. The V segment lost 4 bases and the J segment 7 bases; nucleotides outside the gene matches: 5. CDR1 and CDR2 from the germline V gene are SGHNT and YYREEE (reference sequence). The CDR3 bases are TGTGCCAGCAGCAAGACAGGGGGAAGCGGGGAGCTGTTTTTT. This gives the protein CASSKTGGSGELFF.

The chain couples TRBV5-4 to TRBJ2-3; TRBD2 matches at 10 bases. The germline CDR1 and CDR2 sequences are SGHNT and YYREEE (reference sequence). The V and J ends lost 4 bases and 5 bases, in that order; junction bases with no gene match: 7. This CDR3 is built from 15 residues. CDR3: CASSQGLARGDTQYF. DNA of the CDR3: TGTGCCAGCAGCCAGGGACTAGCGAGAGGAGATACGCAGTATTTT.

V and J are TRBV6-5 and TRBJ2-7; TRBD2 might be the D (5 bases). Per germline, CDR1 MNHEY and CDR2 SVGAGI. This CDR3 is 12 amino acids long. V lost 8 bases to trimming and J lost 3 bases, with 11 bases between them. In nucleotides, the CDR3 is TGTGCCAGCTCCCGCGCGGGCTACGAGCAGTACTTC. It translates to CASSRAGYEQYF.

The chain uses TRBV29-1 and TRBJ2-5; tentatively, D is TRBD2 (6 bases). This CDR3 region has 12 residues. Trimming cost V 4 bases and J 4 bases, with 10 bases left between them. Looked up from germline, CDR1 is SQVTM and CDR2 is ANQGSEA. The CDR3 loop reads CSVVSGVETQYF. DNA of the CDR3: TGCAGCGTTGTGTCGGGAGTAGAGACCCAGTACTTC. The whole variable domain, remainder taken from reference TRBV29-1 and TRBJ2-5, is SAVISQKPSRDICQRGTSLTIQCQVDSQVTMMFWYRQQPGQSLTLIATANQGSEATYESGFVIDKFPISRPNLTFSTLTVSNMSPEDSSIYLCSVVSGVETQYFGPGTRLLVL.